These 24 T cell receptor beta chains were sequenced from one sample in a study of T cells after yellow fever vaccination. TCRdb used MiXCR to reprocess the 5' RACE reads, holding one entry per CDR3 protein. The sample holds some 420,000 distinct CDR3 sequences, around 20% seen once. Sequences were derived from PBMCs, sampled before the yellow fever booster vaccination. These receptors all stem from a man younger than 35 who received the YFV17D yellow fever vaccine.

V and J are TRBV6-5 and TRBJ1-1; 7 bases fit TRBD1. The germline V gene encodes CDR1 MNHEY and CDR2 SVGAGI. Losses at the gene ends were 4 bases for V and 7 bases for J; bases not matched to a gene: 9. The CDR3 has 14 residues. DNA of the CDR3: TGTGCCAGCAGTTTGTACAGGGGTTCGGGTGAAGCTTTCTTT. Amino acids: CASSLYRGSGEAFF.

The CDR3 spells CAWSGCDRGETQYF. The CDR3 nucleotides are TGTGCCTGGAGTGGATGCGACAGGGGAGAGACCCAGTACTTC. The gene calls are TRBV30 and TRBJ2-5; 8 nucleotides agree with TRBD1. Trimming cost V 1 base and J 4 bases; bases outside gene matches: 5. This CDR3 has 14 amino acids. CDR1 and CDR2 from the germline V gene are GTSNPN and SVGIG (reference sequence).

Note on this clonotype: The junction departs from the called germline gene at one end, perhaps through a read error. The chain is built from TRBV5-5 and TRBJ2-5; D is perhaps TRBD2 (6 bases). The germline V gene encodes CDR1 SGHKS and CDR2 YYEKEE (reference sequence). CDR3 length: 15 residues. DNA of the CDR3: TGTGCCAGCAGTTTGGGGCTGGGAGGCTGGGAGACCCAGTACTTC. Amino acid sequence: CASSLGLGGWETQYF.

In its sample, this clonotype was seen a few times. CDR3 in amino acids: CASSRVRRDEQYF. The CDR3 DNA is TGCGCCAGCAGTCGTGTCCGGAGGGACGAGCAGTACTTC. This chain links TRBV5-1 with TRBJ2-7; maybe TRBD2 (6 bases). With 5 bases removed from V and 5 bases from J, the gap between germline ends came to 14 bases. Germline-derived CDR1 and CDR2 are SGHRS and YFSETQ. The CDR3 has 13 residues.

This chain's CDR3 is CASSLIAATDTQYF. In DNA, the CDR3 is TGTGCCAGCAGCTTAATCGCGGCCACAGATACGCAGTATTTT. V is TRBV5-8 and J is TRBJ2-3, with D unclear. The V end lost 2 bases, the J end lost 2 bases, and 9 bases lay between the germline ends. CDR1 and CDR2 from the germline V gene are SGHTS and YDEGEE. The CDR3 extends over 14 amino acids.

The chain recombines TRBV7-8 with TRBJ1-1; D gene ambiguous. CDR3 length equals 12 residues. With 2 bases removed from V and 8 bases from J, the gap between germline ends came to 9 bases. CDR1 is SGHVS and CDR2 is FQNEAQ in the germline V gene. This CDR3 reads CASSLFGAEAFF. CDR3 coding DNA: TGTGCCAGCAGCTTATTCGGAGCCGAAGCTTTCTTT.

This clonotype appeared many times. The V and J genes are TRBV7-9 and TRBJ2-3; D not certain. CDR3 size: 11 residues. Germline V gene data show CDR1 as SEHNR and CDR2 as FQNEAQ (reference sequence). V dropped 6 bases and J dropped 4 bases, with 5 bases sitting between them. The CDR3 here is CASSSADTQYF. CDR3 DNA: TGTGCCAGCAGTTCCGCAGATACGCAGTATTTT.

This clonotype was picked up a small number of times. The rearrangement links TRBV11-2 to TRBJ2-1; 7 bases are a match to TRBD1. There are 15 residues in the CDR3. The germline gives CDR1 SGHAT, CDR2 FQNNGV. The V gene end was trimmed by 3 bases and the J gene end by 5 bases; junction bases not matched to a gene: 7. The CDR3 nucleotides are TGTGCCAGCAGCTTCGCCGGGACAGCTGACAATGAGCAGTTCTTC. This codes for CASSFAGTADNEQFF. Filled out from reference TRBV11-2 and TRBJ2-1, the complete variable domain reads EAGVAQSPRYKIIEKRQSVAFWCNPISGHATLYWYQQILGQGPKLLIQFQNNGVVDDSQLPKDRFSAERLKGVDSTLKIQPAKLEDSAVYLCASSFAGTADNEQFFGPGTRLTVL.

This clonotype came up many times. This chain connects TRBV20-1 to TRBJ2-7; tentative D call: TRBD2 (6 bases). The CDR3 is made up of 17 amino acids. Germline CDR1 reads DFQATT; CDR2 reads SNEGSKA (reference sequence). The V end lost 6 bases, the J end lost 3 bases, and 27 bases lay between the germline ends. In nucleotides, the CDR3 is TGCAGTGCAACTCCGATTGCGGGGCCCGGAGGGTACTACGAGCAGTACTTC. It encodes CSATPIAGPGGYYEQYF.

V usage is TRBV7-9 and J usage is TRBJ2-5; no reliable D call. CDR1 and CDR2 (germline): SEHNR, FQNEAQ (reference sequence). The V end was cut by 5 bases, the J end by 0 bases, with 10 bases between. This CDR3 region has 14 residues. The CDR3 bases are TGTGCCAGCAGCGAAGGTCGGGACCAAGAGACCCAGTACTTC. Residues: CASSEGRDQETQYF. Complete variable domain (other parts from reference TRBV7-9 and TRBJ2-5): DTGVSQNPRHKITKRGQNVTFRCDPISEHNRLYWYRQTLGQGPEFLTYFQNEAQLEKSRLLSDRFSAERPKGSFSTLEIQRTEQGDSAMYLCASSEGRDQETQYFGPGTRLLVL.

The CDR3 region is CSAPPAGGSGQPQHF. In DNA form, the CDR3 reads TGCAGTGCTCCACCCGCGGGGGGCTCGGGTCAGCCCCAGCATTTT. The chain employs TRBV20-1 and TRBJ1-5; D possibly corresponds to TRBD1 (6 bases). The CDR3 covers 15 residues. Germline CDR1 is DFQATT and CDR2 is SNEGSKA (reference sequence). Trimming left V 5 bases short and J 6 bases short, with 20 bases between.

The chain combines TRBV7-9 with TRBJ2-3; the D gene is possibly TRBD2 (6 bases). The CDR3 loop spans 11 amino acids. Germline CDR1 SEHNR, CDR2 FQNEAQ (reference sequence). V was cut by 5 bases and J by 14 bases, with 14 bases left in between. CDR3 in amino acids: CASSLSSGVYF. The CDR3 coding sequence is TGTGCCAGCAGCCTAAGTTCGGGGGTGTATTTT.

This clonotype appeared a few times. This chain connects TRBV6-5 to TRBJ2-1; 9 positions match TRBD1. With 6 bases clipped from V and 9 bases from J, the junction kept 9 bases outside the gene matches. This CDR3 spans 14 amino acids. Germline CDR1 reads MNHEY; CDR2 reads SVGAGI. CDR3 coding DNA: TGTGCCAGCAGGCCCGGGACGGGACAGGGTGAGCAGTTCTTC. Its protein product is CASRPGTGQGEQFF.

The chain couples TRBV29-1 to TRBJ2-7, with 7 bases fitting TRBD1. Unmatched junction bases numbered 3, after V lost 2 bases and J lost 2 bases. CDR3 length: 13 residues. CDR1 and CDR2 (germline): SQVTM, ANQGSEA. For the CDR3, the DNA is TGCAGCGTTGAAAGGGGACAGCCCTACGAGCAGTACTTC. As protein: CSVERGQPYEQYF.

The chain joins TRBV14 to TRBJ2-2; no reliable D call. Germline CDR1 is SGHDN and CDR2 is FVKESK. The CDR3 covers 15 residues. Trimming removed 2 bases at V and 2 bases at J, with 9 bases between. This CDR3 is CASSQHSINTGELFF. The CDR3, as DNA: TGTGCCAGCAGCCAACACAGCATCAACACCGGGGAGCTGTTTTTT.

This rearrangement joins TRBV7-8 to TRBJ1-1; D is perhaps TRBD1 (5 bases). CDR1 is SGHVS, CDR2 FQNEAQ, per germline. Trimming shortened V by 3 bases and J by 3 bases, and 17 bases separated the two germline ends. CDR3 length equals 16 residues. CDR3 sequence (DNA): TGTGCCAGCAGCTTCACGTTGTGGGGGGTTGACACTGAAGCTTTCTTT. It yields the protein CASSFTLWGVDTEAFF. Supplemented by reference TRBV7-8 and TRBJ1-1, the full variable domain reads GAGVSQSPRYKVAKRGQDVALRCDPISGHVSLFWYQQALGQGPEFLTYFQNEAQLDKSGLPSDRFFAERPEGSVSTLKIQRTQQEDSAVYLCASSFTLWGVDTEAFFGQGTRLTVV.

The CDR3 protein is CASSTPTGSNSPLHF. The CDR3 DNA follows: TGTGCCAGCAGTACCCCAACAGGGAGCAATTCACCCCTCCACTTT. This rearrangement joins TRBV6-6 to TRBJ1-6; maybe TRBD1 (6 bases). The germline CDR1 and CDR2 sequences are MNHNY and SVGAGI (reference sequence). The V end was cut by 5 bases, the J end by 7 bases, with 15 bases between. The CDR3 totals 15 residues.

This clonotype has only a few counts. The V and J genes are TRBV6-1 and TRBJ1-2; no reliable D call. Germline V gene data show CDR1 as MNHNS and CDR2 as SASEGT. The V end lost 4 bases, the J end lost 2 bases, and 8 bases lay between the germline ends. CDR3 length: 13 amino acids. The CDR3: CASSGVSNYGYTF. DNA for the CDR3: TGTGCCAGCAGTGGAGTCAGCAACTATGGCTACACCTTC.

This clonotype was recorded a few times. This chain joins TRBV20-1 and TRBJ2-5; perhaps TRBD1 as D (5 bases). CDR1 is DFQATT and CDR2 is SNEGSKA in the germline V gene (reference sequence). The CDR3 covers 12 residues. Trimming left V 4 bases short and J 5 bases short, with 11 bases between. CDR3 residues: CSAKGVWETQYF. DNA of the CDR3: TGCAGTGCTAAAGGGGTTTGGGAGACCCAGTACTTC.

Only a few counts were recorded for this clonotype. The chain couples TRBV4-2 to TRBJ2-2, with D tentatively TRBD1 (7 bases). The CDR3 is made up of 14 amino acids. Trimming took 0 bases from V and 12 from J, leaving 14 bases between them. CDR1 and CDR2 (germline): LGHNA, YNFKEQ. DNA of the CDR3: TGTGCCAGCAGCCAAGACCAGACAGGGAGGAAGCTGTTTTTT. Protein product: CASSQDQTGRKLFF.

The sample holds a few counts of this clonotype. The rearrangement joins TRBV20-1 to TRBJ2-1; TRBD1 matches at 9 bases. The V segment lost 6 bases and the J segment 2 bases; nucleotides outside the gene matches: 5. Germline V CDR1 and CDR2: DFQATT, SNEGSKA (reference sequence). CDR3 length: 14 residues. CDR3 bases: TGCAGTGCCGGCCGGGACAGGGCCTACAATGAGCAGTTCTTC. Its protein is CSAGRDRAYNEQFF.

V gene TRBV7-2 combines with J gene TRBJ2-3; 10 nucleotides agree with TRBD2. The CDR3 consists of 17 residues. Germline loops: CDR1 SGHTA, CDR2 FQGNSA. V was clipped by 5 bases and J by 3 bases; unmatched bases: 11. The CDR3 loop reads CASSEIIAGGLTDTQYF. The CDR3 DNA follows: TGTGCCAGCAGCGAGATAATAGCGGGGGGACTTACAGATACGCAGTATTTT. Based on the CDR3 plus reference TRBV7-2 and TRBJ2-3, the full variable domain is GAGVSQSPSNKVTEKGKDVELRCDPISGHTALYWYRQSLGQGLEFLIYFQGNSAPDKSGLPSDRFSAERTGGSVSTLTIQRTQQEDSAVYLCASSEIIAGGLTDTQYFGPGTRLTVL.

This sequence joins TRBV19 and TRBJ2-7, with a possible D match to TRBD1 (5 bases). Trimming removed 3 bases at V and 3 bases at J, with 15 bases between. The germline CDR1 and CDR2 sequences are LNHDA and SQIVND (reference sequence). This CDR3 spans 15 amino acids. In DNA, the CDR3 is TGTGCCAGTAGTATGGTACAGGCTGGGTACTACGAGCAGTACTTC. Protein product: CASSMVQAGYYEQYF.

In this sample, this clonotype turned up a few times. The V and J genes are TRBV20-1 and TRBJ1-2; tentatively, D is TRBD1 (6 bases). The V and J ends lost 1 base and 1 base respectively, with 16 bases between them. The CDR3 is 16 residues long. Germline-derived CDR1 and CDR2 are DFQATT and SNEGSKA (reference sequence). The CDR3: CSARAVGGQDNYGYTF. CDR3 coding DNA: TGCAGTGCTAGAGCGGTCGGGGGGCAGGATAACTATGGCTACACCTTC.